Sequencing of this T cell receptor (beta chain) was carried out in a study of radiotherapy plus CTLA-4 blockade in lung cancer. Only a few counts were recorded for this clone. Repertoires were generated with immunoSEQ multiplex PCR, while TCRdb's copy carries only in-frame clones and drops some. The sample lists roughly 97,000 clones; approximately 74% were seen once. The CDR3 consists of 16 residues. V lost 0 bases and J 0 bases, leaving 11 bases between the germline ends. From germline, CDR1 is SGHRS and CDR2 YFSETQ. The starting material was peripheral blood, obtained from a patient treated with radiotherapy plus ipilimumab. This receptor was identified in a human donor with non-small cell lung cancer who had a partial response to radiotherapy plus ipilimumab. Some clones in this sample may be carry-over from other donors' samples. The J gene is TRBJ2-3, the V gene TRBV5-1; D unclear. Here the CDR3 reads CASSLEVAASTDTQYF. In DNA form, the CDR3 reads TGCGCCAGCAGCTTGGAGGTTGCGGCCAGCACAGATACGCAGTATTTT.